This passage covers 2 T cell receptor beta chains from one sample sequenced in a study of blood T cell repertoires in COVID-19. The data were produced by immunoSEQ multiplex PCR, yet TCRdb's version contains in-frame clones alone and is incomplete. This sample has under 300,000 clones, with more than 60% found just once. Material for sequencing was peripheral blood. The receptors were sampled from a woman aged 40 to 50 with active or convalescent COVID-19.

The chain is built from TRBV27 and TRBJ1-6; 7 bases are a match to TRBD1. Germline V gives CDR1 MNHEY, CDR2 SMNVEV (reference sequence). The CDR3 contains 13 residues. Unmatched junction bases numbered 5, after V lost 5 bases and J lost 10 bases. CDR3: CASSRQGGSPLHF. CDR3 DNA sequence: TGTGCCAGCAGTAGACAGGGTGGCTCACCCCTCCACTTT.

The rearrangement joins TRBV19 to TRBJ1-6, with D possibly TRBD1 on 6 matching bases. The CDR3 runs to 13 residues. V was clipped by 4 bases and J by 11 bases, with 12 bases between them. The V gene's germline CDR1 is LNHDA and CDR2 SQIVND (reference sequence). CDR3 loop: CASSRAGVAPLHF. The CDR3 region has the DNA TGTGCCAGTAGTAGGGCAGGGGTAGCACCCCTCCACTTT.